The rows below give T cell receptor beta chains drawn from one sample of a study of CD8 T cells in Susac syndrome. TCRdb reprocessed the immunoSEQ multiplex PCR reads with MiXCR, giving one entry per CDR3 protein. The sample lists 100,000 to 150,000 distinct CDR3 sequences, over 90% seen once, with around 0.12% in the top ten. Sample: CD4+ T cells from PBMCs. The origin of the receptors is a human donor in good health. Both conserved end residues are part of each CDR3. The D gene is left open where the match is weak. Rows may omit the clone size; those that give it use once, few, many or a size class.

J	V	D	size	DNA	CDR3
TRBJ2-7	TRBV20-1	TRBD2	NA	TGCAGTGTTGGGACTAGCGGGGCCCCCTACGAGCAGTACTTC	CSVGTSGAPYEQYF
TRBJ2-2	TRBV28	TRBD2	NA	TGTGCCAGCGGGTCTAGCAGCGGGGTGAACACCGGGGAGCTGTTTTTT	CASGSSSGVNTGELFF
TRBJ1-1	TRBV20-1	TRBD1	NA	TGCAGTGCCCCAACAGGGGGCGTCACTGAAGCTTTCTTT	CSAPTGGVTEAFF
TRBJ2-2	TRBV5-6	TRBD1	NA	TGTGCCAGCAGCTGGGGGACAGGGGCGAACACCGGGGAGCTGTTTTTT	CASSWGTGANTGELFF
TRBJ2-7	TRBV27	TRBD2	NA	TGTGCCAGCAGTACCGCGGGAGGCTACGAGCAGTACTTC	CASSTAGGYEQYF
TRBJ1-5	TRBV12-3/TRBV12-4	TRBD1	NA	TGTGCCAGCAGCCCTACAGGGGGGGGGTATCAGCCCCAGCATTTT	CASSPTGGGYQPQHF
TRBJ2-3	TRBV29-1	TRBD2	once	TGCAGCGTTGATGGGGAGGGCGGGACAGATACGCAGTATTTT	CSVDGEGGTDTQYF
TRBJ1-5	TRBV12-3/TRBV12-4	NA	NA	TGTGCCAGCAGCCTAACGGGCAGGGGAGGCAATCAGCCCCAGCATTTT	CASSLTGRGGNQPQHF
TRBJ2-1	TRBV10-3	NA	NA	TGTGCCACCGGAACTAGTGCTGAGCAGTTCTTC	CATGTSAEQFF
TRBJ2-1	TRBV11-3	TRBD2	NA	TGTGCCAGCAGCGCCCGGGGGGGAGTAACTGAGCAGTTCTTC	CASSARGGVTEQFF
TRBJ2-7	TRBV19	NA	NA	TGTGCCTCAAAACGTAAGGGGGAGAGAATTCACGAGCAGTACTTC	CASKRKGERIHEQYF
TRBJ2-7	TRBV7-9	TRBD2	NA	TGTGCCAGCAGCCACCTCTATAGCGGGAGAGGCTACGAGCAGTACTTC	CASSHLYSGRGYEQYF
TRBJ2-2	TRBV2	NA	NA	TGTGCCAGCAGTGAAGCGCAGGCCGGGGAGCTGTTTTTT	CASSEAQAGELFF
TRBJ2-7	TRBV19	TRBD1	NA	TGTGCCAGTAGTAGACCTGGACAGGGGGCCTACGAGCAGTACTTC	CASSRPGQGAYEQYF
TRBJ2-7	TRBV2	TRBD2	NA	TGTGCCAGCAGCGTTCTTGGCGGGGGTAGAGACGAGCAGTACTTC	CASSVLGGGRDEQYF
TRBJ1-1	TRBV15	NA	NA	TGTGCCACCAGCAGAGATCGAGGGGGGCGCATGGCTGAAGCTTTCTTT	CATSRDRGGRMAEAFF
TRBJ2-1	TRBV9	TRBD2	NA	TGTGCCAGCAGCGTAACGGGAGGGCCGTATGAGCAGTTCTTC	CASSVTGGPYEQFF
TRBJ2-7	TRBV11-2	NA	few	TGTGCCAGCAGCTTAGATCAGGAAGCGGACGAGCAGTACTTC	CASSLDQEADEQYF
TRBJ1-3	TRBV7-2	NA	NA	TGTGCCAGCAGGGTGTCTCAAGCAGGAAACACCATATATTTT	CASRVSQAGNTIYF
TRBJ2-7	TRBV7-2	TRBD1	NA	TGTGCCAGCAGCTGGACAGGTTCCATCTCCTACGAGCAGTACTTC	CASSWTGSISYEQYF
TRBJ1-2	TRBV6-1	TRBD1	NA	TGTGCCAGCATCGGGGACAGCCTCTATGGCTACACCTTC	CASIGDSLYGYTF
TRBJ2-7	TRBV3-1	NA	NA	TGTGCCAGCAGCCAAGGCCGGTGGCAGGCCGGAGCAACCCCCACCTACGAGCAGTACTTC	CASSQGRWQAGATPTYEQYF
TRBJ1-3	TRBV23-1	TRBD1	NA	TGCGCCAGCAGTCGGGGACAGGGGGCCCCTGGAAACACCATATATTTT	CASSRGQGAPGNTIYF
TRBJ1-1	TRBV2	NA	NA	TGTGCCAGCAGCAGAGTGGGGGCGCGGGGCACTGAAGCTTTCTTT	CASSRVGARGTEAFF
TRBJ2-5	TRBV18	NA	NA	TGTGCCAGCTCACCACCGAGGTCCGGGCAACAAGAGACCCAGTACTTC	CASSPPRSGQQETQYF
TRBJ1-1	TRBV19	NA	NA	TGTGCCAGTAGTACACCAGGGATCAACACTGAAGCTTTCTTT	CASSTPGINTEAFF
TRBJ1-3	TRBV7-2	NA	NA	TGTGCCAGCAGCTTAGGGAGGACACGGAATCCTGGAAACACCATATATTTT	CASSLGRTRNPGNTIYF
TRBJ2-5	TRBV27	NA	once	TGTGCCAGCAGTTTCGGTCAGGGGCGACAGCCCCAGTACTTC	CASSFGQGRQPQYF